The T cell receptor (beta chain) under discussion was sequenced for a study of blood T cell repertoires in COVID-19. Study information: The United States, Italy and Spain provided the acute and convalescent COVID-19 samples. In each case, the material was cDNA or gDNA derived from T cells, B-cell-depleted T cells, or PBMCs.

The CDR3 length is 15 residues. V lost 2 bases, J lost 8 bases, and 5 bases stayed unmatched. Germline CDR1 is MGHDK and CDR2 is SYGVNS. TCRdb's table, derived via immunoSEQ multiplex PCR, lists solely in-frame clones and lacks some. The sample contains over 90,000 clones, almost 90% of which appear only once. The TCR sequence derives from a human donor in a cohort sampled during active COVID-19. The sample was peripheral blood. This chain uses TRBV25-1 with TRBJ1-4; 10 bases match TRBD1. The CDR3 protein is CASSERQGAREKLFF. In DNA form, the CDR3 reads TGTGCCAGCAGTGAACGACAGGGGGCGAGGGAAAAACTGTTTTTT. Together with reference TRBV25-1 and TRBJ1-4, the CDR3 gives the full variable domain: EADIYQTPRYLVIGTGKKITLECSQTMGHDKMYWYQQDPGMELHLIHYSYGVNSTEKGDLSSESTVSRIRTEHFPLTLESARPSHTSQYLCASSERQGAREKLFFGSGTQLSVL.